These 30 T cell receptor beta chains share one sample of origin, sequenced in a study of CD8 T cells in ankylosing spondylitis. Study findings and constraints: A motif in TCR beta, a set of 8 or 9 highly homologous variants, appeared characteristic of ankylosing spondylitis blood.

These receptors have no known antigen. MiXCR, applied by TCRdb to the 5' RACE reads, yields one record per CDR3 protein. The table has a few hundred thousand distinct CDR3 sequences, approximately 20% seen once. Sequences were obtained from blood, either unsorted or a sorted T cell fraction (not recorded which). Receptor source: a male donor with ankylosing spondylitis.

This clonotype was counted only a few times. Here the CDR3 reads CASSSLANNEQFF. CDR3 bases: TGTGCCAGCAGCTCTCTAGCTAACAATGAGCAGTTCTTC. The V and J genes are TRBV4-2 and TRBJ2-1; tentatively, D is TRBD2 (5 bases). With 5 bases removed from V and 5 bases from J, the gap between germline ends came to 10 bases. This CDR3 contains 13 residues. Germline V gene lookup returns CDR1 LGHNA and CDR2 YNFKEQ.

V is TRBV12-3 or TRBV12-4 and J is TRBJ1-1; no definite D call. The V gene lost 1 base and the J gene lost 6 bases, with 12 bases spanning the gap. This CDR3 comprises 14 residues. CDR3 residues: CASSLVWGRAEAFF. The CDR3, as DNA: TGTGCCAGCAGTTTAGTGTGGGGTCGGGCTGAAGCTTTCTTT.

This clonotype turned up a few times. CDR3 coding DNA: TGCAGCTGCCCCGGGACTACCACAGATACGCAGTATTTT. This encodes CSCPGTTTDTQYF. The chain has TRBV29-1 and TRBJ2-3, with 7 bases matching TRBD2. The CDR3 has 13 residues. Unmatched junction bases numbered 7, after V lost 8 bases and J lost 2 bases. The germline V gene encodes CDR1 SQVTM and CDR2 ANQGSEA.

The DNA of the CDR3 is TGTGCCAGCAGCTTCGCTAGCTCCTACGAGCAGTACTTC. It encodes CASSFASSYEQYF. The chain couples TRBV7-8 to TRBJ2-7; D ambiguous. Germline loops: CDR1 SGHVS, CDR2 FQNEAQ. Trimming stripped 3 bases from V and 0 bases from J, with 6 bases between. CDR3 length equals 13 residues. The entire variable domain, with the rest obtained from reference TRBV7-8 and TRBJ2-7, is as follows: GAGVSQSPRYKVAKRGQDVALRCDPISGHVSLFWYQQALGQGPEFLTYFQNEAQLDKSGLPSDRFFAERPEGSVSTLKIQRTQQEDSAVYLCASSFASSYEQYFGPGTRLTVT.

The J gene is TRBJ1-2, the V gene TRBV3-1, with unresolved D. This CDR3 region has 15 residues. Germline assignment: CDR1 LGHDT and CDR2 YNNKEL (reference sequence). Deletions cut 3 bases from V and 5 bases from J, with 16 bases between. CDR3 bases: TGTGCCAGCAGCCATCATGGGGTTTCTCCTTATGGCTACACCTTC. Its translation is CASSHHGVSPYGYTF.

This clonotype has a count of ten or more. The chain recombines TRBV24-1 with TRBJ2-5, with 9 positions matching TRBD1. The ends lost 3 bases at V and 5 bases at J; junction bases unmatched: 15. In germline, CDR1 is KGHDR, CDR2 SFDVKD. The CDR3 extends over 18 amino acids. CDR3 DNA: TGTGCCACCAGTGATCCCAGGGGCGGGACAGGGTGGTTGGAGACCCAGTACTTC. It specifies CATSDPRGGTGWLETQYF.

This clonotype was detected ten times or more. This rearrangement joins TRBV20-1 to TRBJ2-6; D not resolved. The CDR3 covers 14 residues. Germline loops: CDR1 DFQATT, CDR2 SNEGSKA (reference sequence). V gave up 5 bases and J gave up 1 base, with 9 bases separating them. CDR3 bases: TGCAGTGCTGAAAGGGAATCTGGGGCCAACGTCCTGACTTTC. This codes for CSAERESGANVLTF.

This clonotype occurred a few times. CDR3 sequence (DNA): TGTGCCAGCAGTGAGGGACAGGCTTCGGAGACCCAGTACTTC. Its protein is CASSEGQASETQYF. The chain has TRBV6-1 and TRBJ2-5; TRBD1 agrees at 8 bases. J lost 5 bases, V lost 3 bases, and 5 bases had no gene match. CDR1 is MNHNS and CDR2 is SASEGT in the germline V gene. This CDR3 is 14 amino acids long.

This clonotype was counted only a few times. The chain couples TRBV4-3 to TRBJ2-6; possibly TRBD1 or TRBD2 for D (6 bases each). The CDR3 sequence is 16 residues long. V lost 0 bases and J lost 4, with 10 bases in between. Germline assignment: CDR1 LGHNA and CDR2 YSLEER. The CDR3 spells CASSQDSGAGANVLTF. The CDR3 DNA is TGCGCCAGCAGCCAAGATTCGGGGGCCGGGGCCAACGTCCTGACTTTC.

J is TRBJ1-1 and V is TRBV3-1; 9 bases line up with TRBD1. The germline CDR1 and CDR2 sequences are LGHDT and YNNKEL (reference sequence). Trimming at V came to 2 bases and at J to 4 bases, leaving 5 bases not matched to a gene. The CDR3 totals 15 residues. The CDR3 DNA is TGTGCCAGCAGCCAATGCGACAGGGGGTGCACTGAAGCTTTCTTT. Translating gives CASSQCDRGCTEAFF.

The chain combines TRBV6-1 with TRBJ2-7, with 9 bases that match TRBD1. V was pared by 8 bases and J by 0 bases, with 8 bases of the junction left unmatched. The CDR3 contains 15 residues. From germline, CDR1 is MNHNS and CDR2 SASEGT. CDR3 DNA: TGTGCCAGCCAAGACCGGGACAGGGTCTCCTACGAGCAGTACTTC. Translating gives CASQDRDRVSYEQYF.

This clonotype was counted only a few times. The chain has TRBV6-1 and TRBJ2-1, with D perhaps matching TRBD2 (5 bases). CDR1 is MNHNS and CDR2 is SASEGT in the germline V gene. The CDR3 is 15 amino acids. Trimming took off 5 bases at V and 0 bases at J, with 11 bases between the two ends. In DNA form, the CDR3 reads TGTGCCAGCAGTCGGAGGTCCCGCTCCTACAATGAGCAGTTCTTC. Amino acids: CASSRRSRSYNEQFF.

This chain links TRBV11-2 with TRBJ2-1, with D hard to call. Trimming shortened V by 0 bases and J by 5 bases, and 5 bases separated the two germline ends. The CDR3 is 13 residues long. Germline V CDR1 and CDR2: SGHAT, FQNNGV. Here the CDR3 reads CASSLDVNNEQFF. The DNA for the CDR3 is TGTGCCAGCAGCTTAGATGTGAACAATGAGCAGTTCTTC.

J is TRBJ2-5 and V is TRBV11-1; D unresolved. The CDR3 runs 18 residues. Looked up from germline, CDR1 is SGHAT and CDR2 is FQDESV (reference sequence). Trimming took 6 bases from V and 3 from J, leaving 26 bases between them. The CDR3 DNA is TGTGCCAGCAGAGTAGACCGGGTTGGGTTCAAAGATAAAGAGACCCAGTACTTC. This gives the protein CASRVDRVGFKDKETQYF.

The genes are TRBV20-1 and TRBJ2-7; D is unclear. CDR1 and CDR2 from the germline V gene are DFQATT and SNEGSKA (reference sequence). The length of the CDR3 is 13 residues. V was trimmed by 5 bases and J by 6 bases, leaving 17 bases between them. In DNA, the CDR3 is TGCAGTGCTGAAACCGGGCCCTTGGGCGAGCAGTACTTC. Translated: CSAETGPLGEQYF.

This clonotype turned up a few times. DNA of the CDR3: TGTGCCAGCAGCGTAGAAAGCAGACCTATTGATACGCAGTATTTT. Translation: CASSVESRPIDTQYF. The chain employs TRBV9 and TRBJ2-3; D gene unclear. The CDR3 is made up of 15 amino acids. Trimming cost V 0 bases and J 6 bases, with 14 bases left between them. CDR1 is SGDLS and CDR2 is YYNGEE in the germline V gene.

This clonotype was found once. The CDR3 spells CSARSLPANTGELFF. CDR3 sequence (DNA): TGCAGTGCTAGAAGTCTCCCCGCGAACACCGGGGAGCTGTTTTTT. This chain connects TRBV20-1 to TRBJ2-2; D not certain. V lost 2 bases to trimming and J lost 0 bases, with 10 bases between them. The CDR3 extends over 15 amino acids. Germline CDR1 and CDR2: DFQATT and SNEGSKA (reference sequence).

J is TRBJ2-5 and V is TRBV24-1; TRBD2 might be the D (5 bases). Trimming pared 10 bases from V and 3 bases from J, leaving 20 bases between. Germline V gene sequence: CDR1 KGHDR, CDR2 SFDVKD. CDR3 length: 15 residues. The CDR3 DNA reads TGTGCCACGGTTTTCCGGAACCGGCGGGAAGAGACCCAGTACTTC. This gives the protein CATVFRNRREETQYF.

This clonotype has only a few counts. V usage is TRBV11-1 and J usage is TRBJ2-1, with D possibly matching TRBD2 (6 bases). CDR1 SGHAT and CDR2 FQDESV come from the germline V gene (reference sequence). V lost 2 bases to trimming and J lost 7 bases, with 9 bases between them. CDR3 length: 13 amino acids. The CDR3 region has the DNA TGTGCCAGCAGCTTACTTGGGAGGAATGAGCAGTTCTTC. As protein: CASSLLGRNEQFF.

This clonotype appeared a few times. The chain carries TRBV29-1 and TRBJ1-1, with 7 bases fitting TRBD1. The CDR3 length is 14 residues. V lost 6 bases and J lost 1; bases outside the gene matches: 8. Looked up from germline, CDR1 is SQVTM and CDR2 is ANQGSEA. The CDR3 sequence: CSVTRGARNTEAFF. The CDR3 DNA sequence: TGCAGCGTGACCAGGGGGGCGAGGAACACTGAAGCTTTCTTT.

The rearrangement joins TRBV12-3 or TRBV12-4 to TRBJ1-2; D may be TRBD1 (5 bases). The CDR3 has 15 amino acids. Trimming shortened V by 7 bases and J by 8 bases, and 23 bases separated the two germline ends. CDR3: CASTLQFGTPGGYTF. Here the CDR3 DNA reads TGTGCCAGCACCCTTCAATTCGGGACGCCGGGGGGCTACACCTTC.

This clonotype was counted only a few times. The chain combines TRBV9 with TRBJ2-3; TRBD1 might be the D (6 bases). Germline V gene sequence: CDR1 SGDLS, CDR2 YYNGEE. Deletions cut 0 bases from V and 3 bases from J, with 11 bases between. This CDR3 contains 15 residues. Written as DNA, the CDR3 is TGTGCCAGCAGCGTAGTTAGGGGGAGAACAGATACGCAGTATTTT. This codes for CASSVVRGRTDTQYF.

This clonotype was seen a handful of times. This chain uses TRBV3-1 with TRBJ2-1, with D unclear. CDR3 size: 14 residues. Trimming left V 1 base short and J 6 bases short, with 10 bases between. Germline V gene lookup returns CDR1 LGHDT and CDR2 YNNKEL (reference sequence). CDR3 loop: CASSQGPGRNEQFF. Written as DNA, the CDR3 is TGTGCCAGCAGCCAAGGCCCAGGACGCAATGAGCAGTTCTTC.

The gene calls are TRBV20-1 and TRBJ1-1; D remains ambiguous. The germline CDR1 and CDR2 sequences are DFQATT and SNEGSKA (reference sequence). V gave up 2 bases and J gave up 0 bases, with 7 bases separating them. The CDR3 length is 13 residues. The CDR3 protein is CSARPVMNTEAFF. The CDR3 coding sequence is TGCAGTGCTAGACCCGTCATGAACACTGAAGCTTTCTTT.

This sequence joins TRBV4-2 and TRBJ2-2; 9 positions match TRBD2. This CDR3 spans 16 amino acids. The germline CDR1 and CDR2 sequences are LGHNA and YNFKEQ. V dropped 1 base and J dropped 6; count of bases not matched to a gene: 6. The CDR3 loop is CASSQVRVAGAGELFF. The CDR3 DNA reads TGTGCCAGCAGCCAAGTTCGGGTAGCGGGAGCCGGGGAGCTGTTTTTT.

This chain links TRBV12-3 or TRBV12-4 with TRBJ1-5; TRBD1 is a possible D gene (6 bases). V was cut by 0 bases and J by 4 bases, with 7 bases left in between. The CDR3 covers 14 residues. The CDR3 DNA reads TGTGCCAGCAGTTTAGCGCAGGGGAATCAGCCCCAGCATTTT. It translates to CASSLAQGNQPQHF.

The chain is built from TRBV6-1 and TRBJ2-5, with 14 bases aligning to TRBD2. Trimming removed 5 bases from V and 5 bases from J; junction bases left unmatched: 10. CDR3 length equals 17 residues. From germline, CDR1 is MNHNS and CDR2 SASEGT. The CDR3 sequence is CASSRRLAGGIRETQYF. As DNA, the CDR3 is TGTGCCAGCAGTCGCCGACTAGCGGGAGGGATCCGGGAGACCCAGTACTTC.

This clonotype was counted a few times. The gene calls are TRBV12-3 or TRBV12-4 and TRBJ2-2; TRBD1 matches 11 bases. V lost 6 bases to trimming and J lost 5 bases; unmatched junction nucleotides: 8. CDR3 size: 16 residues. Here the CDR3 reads CASRRTGGLGTGELFF. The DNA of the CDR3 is TGTGCCAGCAGAAGGACAGGGGGCCTTGGAACCGGGGAGCTGTTTTTT.

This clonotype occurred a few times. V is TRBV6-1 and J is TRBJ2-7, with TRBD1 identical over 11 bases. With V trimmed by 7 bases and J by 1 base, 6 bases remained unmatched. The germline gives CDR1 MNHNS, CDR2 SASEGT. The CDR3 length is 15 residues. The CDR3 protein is CASIMGQGVSYEQYF. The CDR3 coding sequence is TGTGCCAGCATAATGGGACAGGGGGTTTCCTACGAGCAGTACTTC.

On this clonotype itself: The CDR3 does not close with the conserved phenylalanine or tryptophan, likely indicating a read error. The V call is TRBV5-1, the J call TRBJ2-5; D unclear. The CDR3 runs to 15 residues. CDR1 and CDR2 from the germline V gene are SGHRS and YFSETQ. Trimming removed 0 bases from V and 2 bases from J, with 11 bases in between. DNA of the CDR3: TGCGCCAGCAGCTTGGTTGGGGTCCCACAAGAGACCCAGTACATC. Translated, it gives CASSLVGVPQETQYI.